The 9 T cell receptor beta chains listed next were all sequenced from one sample in a study of blood T cell repertoires in COVID-19. Produced via immunoSEQ multiplex PCR; TCRdb's table is partial and in-frame only. There are just over 300,000 clones in the sample; over 85% occur only once, and around 1.9% lies in the top ten. The sample comprised peripheral blood. The receptors derive from a woman aged 25-40 years with COVID-19, enrolled during active disease.

This chain uses TRBV7-6 with TRBJ2-3; 11 bases line up with TRBD2. V dropped 3 bases and J dropped 1; count of bases not matched to a gene: 3. The CDR3 has 16 residues. The germline gives CDR1 SGHVS, CDR2 FNYEAQ. For the CDR3, the DNA is TGTGCCAGCAGCTTTAGCGGGGGGGCGGGCACAGATACGCAGTATTTT. Amino acids: CASSFSGGAGTDTQYF.

The chain couples TRBV19 to TRBJ1-5; D might be TRBD1 (5 bases). Trimming pared 4 bases from V and 0 bases from J, leaving 16 bases between. CDR1 is LNHDA and CDR2 is SQIVND in the germline V gene (reference sequence). The CDR3 loop spans 17 amino acids. CDR3 region: CASSTLSTEYSNQPQHF. In DNA, the CDR3 is TGTGCCAGTAGTACCCTATCGACAGAATATAGCAATCAGCCCCAGCATTTT.

The J gene is TRBJ1-1, the V gene TRBV5-1, with D unresolved. CDR1 SGHRS and CDR2 YFSETQ come from the germline V gene. The CDR3 extends over 13 amino acids. V lost 2 bases and J lost 1, with 6 bases in between. The CDR3 protein is CASSFSGNTEAFF. As DNA, the CDR3 is TGCGCCAGCAGCTTTTCAGGGAACACTGAAGCTTTCTTT.

This chain links TRBV2 with TRBJ2-7; 9 positions match TRBD2. The CDR3 consists of 16 residues. The germline V gene has CDR1 SNHLY and CDR2 FYNNEI. Trimming took 3 bases from V and 4 from J; bases not matched to a gene: 10. The CDR3 nucleotides are TGTGCCAGCAGTGAGGGCCTAGCGGGGCCTGGATACGAGCAGTACTTC. Its translation: CASSEGLAGPGYEQYF.

CDR3 amino acids: CASATGLLAKNIQYF. The CDR3, as DNA: TGTGCCAGCGCAACAGGCCTGCTAGCCAAAAACATTCAGTACTTC. The chain recombines TRBV2 with TRBJ2-4, with a possible D match to TRBD1 (5 bases). CDR1 is SNHLY and CDR2 is FYNNEI in the germline V gene. The CDR3 runs 15 residues. V was cut by 8 bases and J by 0 bases, with 14 bases left in between.

The rearrangement links TRBV28 to TRBJ1-5; maybe TRBD1 (5 bases). Per the germline V gene, CDR1 is MDHEN and CDR2 is SYDVKM. The ends were cut back, 3 bases at V and 4 bases at J, with 13 bases in the middle. The CDR3 is 15 amino acids. This chain's CDR3 is CASSLNRWNNQPQHF. The CDR3 bases are TGTGCCAGCAGTTTGAACAGGTGGAATAATCAGCCCCAGCATTTT.

The rearrangement joins TRBV7-2 to TRBJ1-6; 9 bases match TRBD1. Trimming removed 5 bases from V and 10 bases from J; junction bases left unmatched: 9. This CDR3 contains 15 residues. CDR1 and CDR2 from the germline V gene are SGHTA and FQGNSA. The CDR3 bases are TGTGCCAGCAGCCAACCGACAGGGGGAACGTCACCCCTCCACTTT. It is translated as CASSQPTGGTSPLHF. The whole variable domain, remainder taken from reference TRBV7-2 and TRBJ1-6, is GAGVSQSPSNKVTEKGKDVELRCDPISGHTALYWYRQSLGQGLEFLIYFQGNSAPDKSGLPSDRFSAERTGGSVSTLTIQRTQQEDSAVYLCASSQPTGGTSPLHFGNGTRLTVT.

The chain links TRBV3-1 (or the pseudogene TRBV3-2) to TRBJ2-3, with D perhaps matching TRBD2 (6 bases). The CDR3 is made up of 14 amino acids. V dropped 1 base and J dropped 4 bases, with 9 bases sitting between them. The germline CDR1 and CDR2 sequences are LGHDT and YNNKEL (reference sequence). The CDR3 nucleotides are TGTGCCAGCAGCCAAGGCGGCGGGGCAGATACGCAGTATTTT. Protein: CASSQGGGADTQYF.

The rearrangement joins TRBV6-4 to TRBJ1-5; no reliable D call. The CDR3 runs 17 residues. The germline V gene has CDR1 MRHNA and CDR2 SNTAGT. The V gene lost 0 bases and the J gene lost 0 bases, with 12 bases spanning the gap. The chain's CDR3 is CASSDSFRGFSNQPQHF. The CDR3 bases are TGTGCCAGCAGTGACTCTTTCCGAGGATTTAGCAATCAGCCCCAGCATTTT.